This is a list of T cell receptor beta chains from one sample in a study of blood T cell repertoires in COVID-19. Sequencing was performed with immunoSEQ multiplex PCR; in TCRdb, only in-frame clones are kept and a portion is missing. The sample contains about 370,000 clones, 70% to 90% of which appear only once. Sequencing was performed on peripheral blood. These receptors were taken from a woman under 40 with COVID-19, enrolled during active disease. Both conserved end residues are part of each CDR3. A D gene is named only where the DNA matches it firmly. Size is omitted from some rows. Given values are once, few, many or a class for expanded clones.

D gene,J gene,clone size,V gene,CDR3 protein,CDR3 DNA
TRBD1,TRBJ1-1,NA,TRBV6-5,CASSYTGTDEAFF,TGTGCCAGCAGTTATACCGGGACAGATGAAGCTTTCTTT
NA,TRBJ2-3,NA,TRBV20-1,CSASYRTVSTDTQYF,TGCAGTGCTAGTTATCGGACAGTTAGCACAGATACGCAGTATTTT
TRBD1,TRBJ1-2,NA,TRBV5-5,CASRWDRGGGYTF,TGTGCCAGCAGGTGGGACAGGGGCGGAGGCTACACCTTC
TRBD2,TRBJ2-3,NA,TRBV7-3,CASSERGLVADTQYF,TGTGCCAGCAGCGAAAGGGGACTAGTGGCAGATACGCAGTATTTT
TRBD1,TRBJ2-1,NA,TRBV4-1,CASSHRTGGHEQFF,TGCGCCAGCAGCCACCGGACAGGGGGCCATGAGCAGTTCTTC
TRBD2,TRBJ2-3,NA,TRBV19,CASTSNLAGDSNTQYF,TGTGCCAGTACCTCCAATCTAGCGGGGGATTCTAATACGCAGTATTTT
TRBD2,TRBJ2-3,NA,TRBV7-9,CASSPGLAADTQYF,TGTGCCAGCAGCCCCGGACTAGCGGCAGATACGCAGTATTTT
NA,TRBJ1-2,few,TRBV4-2,CASSQPTGRVYGYTF,TGTGCCAGCAGCCAACCTACAGGGAGAGTCTATGGCTACACCTTC
NA,TRBJ2-2,NA,TRBV7-2,CASSLAGGTGELFF,TGTGCCAGCAGCTTAGCGGGGGGCACCGGGGAGCTGTTTTTT
TRBD2,TRBJ2-3,once,TRBV19,CASSETSGSTDTQYF,TGTGCCAGTAGTGAGACTAGCGGCAGCACAGATACGCAGTATTTT
NA,TRBJ2-5,NA,TRBV3-1/TRBV3-2,CASSQVQGLLQETQYF,TGTGCCAGCAGCCAAGTTCAGGGGTTGCTCCAAGAGACCCAGTACTTC
NA,TRBJ2-5,NA,TRBV2,CASSGRGGVQETQYF,TGTGCCAGCAGTGGACGGGGCGGGGTACAAGAGACCCAGTACTTC
NA,TRBJ2-2,NA,TRBV6-5,CASSRQENTGELFF,TGTGCCAGCAGTAGACAGGAAAACACCGGGGAGCTGTTTTTT
NA,TRBJ2-7,NA,TRBV7-9,CASSLGEADEQYF,TGTGCCAGCAGCTTAGGGGAGGCGGACGAGCAGTACTTC
NA,TRBJ2-1,NA,TRBV7-9,CASTPRGSYNEQFF,TGTGCCAGCACCCCGCGAGGCTCCTACAATGAGCAGTTCTTC
NA,TRBJ2-2,NA,TRBV5-1,CASSLAGPGTGELFF,TGCGCCAGCAGTCTGGCGGGCCCCGGCACCGGGGAGCTGTTTTTT
NA,TRBJ1-4,NA,TRBV19,CASSIRVTTNEKLFF,TGTGCCAGTAGTATCCGGGTTACAACTAATGAAAAACTGTTTTTT
NA,TRBJ1-6,NA,TRBV5-1,CASSLGGTGDNSPLHF,TGCGCCAGCAGCTTGGGGGGCACAGGTGATAATTCACCCCTCCACTTT
NA,TRBJ1-6,few,TRBV14,CASSQDRGQINSPLHF,TGTGCCAGCAGCCAAGATAGAGGACAGATTAATTCACCCCTCCACTTT
NA,TRBJ2-5,NA,TRBV7-6,CASSLSGLTQETQYF,TGTGCCAGCAGCTTGAGCGGGTTAACCCAAGAGACCCAGTACTTC
TRBD2,TRBJ2-1,NA,TRBV28,CASSLNRGSGRGIF,TGTGCCAGCAGTTTAAATCGTGGGAGCGGGAGAGGGATCTTC